The following is a TCR beta chain sequence with its context. This clonotype appeared many times. Its specific antigen is unknown. No base quality values were provided; no much bigger clone lies one nucleotide off. Lymph node samples were obtained from the axillary draining lymph nodes of breast cancer patients. The sample comes from a study of breast tumors, draining lymph nodes, adjacent tissues (dated by TCRdb to the mid-2010s). At the level of the whole study: Breast cancer patients provided tumor, adjacent nontumor tissue and axillary lymph nodes, and the study compared the TCR beta repertoires across these three sources. The study aimed to assess the relationships and possible T-cell exchange between tumor, surrounding tissue and draining lymph node repertoires in human breast cancer.

What the authors observed across the whole study: The conclusion that tumor T cells originate in lymph nodes was presented as consistent with a hypothesis rather than as directly demonstrated. Tumor and nontumor tissue repertoires were significantly more similar in luminal-like than in basal-like breast cancer. The data were judged consistent with most tumor T cells deriving from the lymph node and then expanding within tumor tissue. Tumor T-cell repertoires showed less diversity than lymph node repertoires and more diversity than nontumor tissue repertoires, and tumor T-cell repertoires showed preferential V and J gene usage.

The trim is 3 bases for V and 5 bases for J, with a gap of 17 bases between the germline ends. As encoded in the germline V gene, CDR1 is SNHLY while CDR2 is FYNNEI. The CDR3 sequence holds 16 residues, the cysteine and phenylalanine included. CDR3 DNA is the only sequence kept; it has 48 bases, read in frame from the first base. Sequenced on an Illumina HiSeq 2000. Multiplex PCR amplification was used to generate the TCR beta chain libraries. The amplified TCR beta chain products were analyzed by high-throughput sequencing. In-frame beta chains were kept once TCRdb had trimmed the public reads at Q25 with fastp and called clones with MiXCR. When rows share a CDR3 protein, they turn into one entry using the most common DNA and genes. Counted in this sample were around 290,000 distinct CDR3 sequences; about 33% of them appeared once. More than 0.85% of the sample rests with the top ten.

The receptor's source is a female donor with breast cancer. Some clones in this sample may be carry-over from other donors' samples. This chain is built from TRBV2 and TRBJ2-1; the D segment could be TRBD1, given 6 matching bases. The specimen was axillary lymph node tissue. The nucleotide sequence reads TGTGCCAGCAGTGAGCAGGGGCTAGCCCTGAACAATGAGCAGTTCTTC. Its translation reads: CASSEQGLALNNEQFF.